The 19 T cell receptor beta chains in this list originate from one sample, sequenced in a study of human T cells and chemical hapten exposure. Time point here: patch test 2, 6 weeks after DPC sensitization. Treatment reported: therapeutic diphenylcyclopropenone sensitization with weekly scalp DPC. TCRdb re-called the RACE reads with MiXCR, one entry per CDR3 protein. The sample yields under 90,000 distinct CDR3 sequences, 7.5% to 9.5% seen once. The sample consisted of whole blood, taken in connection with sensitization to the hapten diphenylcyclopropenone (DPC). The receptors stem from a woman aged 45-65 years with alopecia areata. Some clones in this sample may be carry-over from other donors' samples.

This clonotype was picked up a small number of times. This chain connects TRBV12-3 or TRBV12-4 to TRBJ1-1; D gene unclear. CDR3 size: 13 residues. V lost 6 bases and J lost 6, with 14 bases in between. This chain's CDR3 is CASSPRGGAEAFF. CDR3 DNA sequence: TGTGCCAGCAGCCCCCGGGGAGGAGCTGAAGCTTTCTTT.

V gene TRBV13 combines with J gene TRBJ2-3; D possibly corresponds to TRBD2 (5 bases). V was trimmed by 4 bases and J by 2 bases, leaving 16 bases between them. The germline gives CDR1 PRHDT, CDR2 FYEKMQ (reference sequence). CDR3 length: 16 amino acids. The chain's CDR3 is CASSSQTSGTTDTQYF. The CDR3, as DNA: TGTGCCAGCAGCTCCCAAACCAGCGGAACCACAGATACGCAGTATTTT. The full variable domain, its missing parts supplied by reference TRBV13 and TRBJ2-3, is AAGVIQSPRHLIKEKRETATLKCYPIPRHDTVYWYQQGPGQDPQFLISFYEKMQSDKGSIPDRFSAQQFSDYHSELNMSSLELGDSALYFCASSSQTSGTTDTQYFGPGTRLTVL.

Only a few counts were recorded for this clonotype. The DNA of the CDR3 is TGTGCCAGCAGCCGCGCCGACGCTTACGAGCAGTACTTC. It yields the protein CASSRADAYEQYF. V and J are TRBV12-3 or TRBV12-4 and TRBJ2-7; D is undetermined. CDR3 length equals 13 residues. The V gene lost 6 bases and the J gene lost 4 bases, with 13 bases spanning the gap.

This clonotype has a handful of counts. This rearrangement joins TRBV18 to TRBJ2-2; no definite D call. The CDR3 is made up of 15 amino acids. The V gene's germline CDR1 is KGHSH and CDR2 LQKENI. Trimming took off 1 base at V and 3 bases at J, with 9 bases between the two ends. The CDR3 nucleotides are TGTGCCAGCTCACCACAGGGTCGGGACACCGGGGAGCTGTTTTTT. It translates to CASSPQGRDTGELFF.

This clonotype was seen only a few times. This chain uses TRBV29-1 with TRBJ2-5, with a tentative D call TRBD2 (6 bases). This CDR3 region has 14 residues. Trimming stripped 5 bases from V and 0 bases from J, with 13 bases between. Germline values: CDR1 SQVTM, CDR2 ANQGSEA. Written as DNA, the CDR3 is TGCAGCGTTTCGCCGGGACTTCACCAAGAGACCCAGTACTTC. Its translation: CSVSPGLHQETQYF.

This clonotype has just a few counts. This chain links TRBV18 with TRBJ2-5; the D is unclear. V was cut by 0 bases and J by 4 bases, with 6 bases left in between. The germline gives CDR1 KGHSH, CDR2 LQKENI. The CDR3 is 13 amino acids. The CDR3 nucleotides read TGTGCCAGCTCACCACCGGTCGGAGAGACCCAGTACTTC. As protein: CASSPPVGETQYF.

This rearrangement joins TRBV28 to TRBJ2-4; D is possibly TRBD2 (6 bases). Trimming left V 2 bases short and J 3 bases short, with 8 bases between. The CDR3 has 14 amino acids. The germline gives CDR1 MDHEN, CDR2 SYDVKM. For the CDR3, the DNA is TGTGCCAGCAGTTTAGGGGGAGGCAAAAACATTCAGTACTTC. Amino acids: CASSLGGGKNIQYF.

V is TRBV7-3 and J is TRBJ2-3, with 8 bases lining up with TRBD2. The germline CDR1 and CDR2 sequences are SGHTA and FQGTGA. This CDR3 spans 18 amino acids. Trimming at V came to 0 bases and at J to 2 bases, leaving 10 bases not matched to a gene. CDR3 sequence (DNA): TGTGCCAGCAGCTTAACACCGGGGGGGGCCGGTAACACAGATACGCAGTATTTT. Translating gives CASSLTPGGAGNTDTQYF.

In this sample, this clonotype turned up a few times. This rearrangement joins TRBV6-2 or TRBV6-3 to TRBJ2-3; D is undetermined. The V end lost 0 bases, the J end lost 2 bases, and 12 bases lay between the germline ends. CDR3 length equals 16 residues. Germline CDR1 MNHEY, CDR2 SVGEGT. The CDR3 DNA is TGTGCCAGCAGTTACTCGATCACGCTACCCACAGATACGCAGTATTTT. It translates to CASSYSITLPTDTQYF.

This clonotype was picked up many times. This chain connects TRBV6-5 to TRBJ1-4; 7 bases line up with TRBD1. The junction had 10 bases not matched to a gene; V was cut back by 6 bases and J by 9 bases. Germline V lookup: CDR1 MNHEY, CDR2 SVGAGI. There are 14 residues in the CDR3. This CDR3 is CASSPGGGWKKLFF. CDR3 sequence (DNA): TGTGCCAGCAGCCCAGGGGGAGGTTGGAAAAAACTGTTTTTT.

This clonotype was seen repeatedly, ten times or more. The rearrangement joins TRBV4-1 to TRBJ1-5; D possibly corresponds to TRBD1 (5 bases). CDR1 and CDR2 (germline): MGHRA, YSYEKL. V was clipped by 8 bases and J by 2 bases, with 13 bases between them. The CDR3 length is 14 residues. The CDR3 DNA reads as TGCGCCAGCTGGGGGGGATTCGGCAATCAGCCCCAGCATTTT. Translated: CASWGGFGNQPQHF.

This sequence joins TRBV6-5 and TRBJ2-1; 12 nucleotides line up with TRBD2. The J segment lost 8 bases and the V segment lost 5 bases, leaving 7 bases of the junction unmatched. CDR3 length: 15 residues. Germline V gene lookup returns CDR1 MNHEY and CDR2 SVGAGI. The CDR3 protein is CASSLGLAGFDEQFF. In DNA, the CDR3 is TGTGCCAGCAGTCTCGGACTAGCGGGATTTGATGAGCAGTTCTTC.

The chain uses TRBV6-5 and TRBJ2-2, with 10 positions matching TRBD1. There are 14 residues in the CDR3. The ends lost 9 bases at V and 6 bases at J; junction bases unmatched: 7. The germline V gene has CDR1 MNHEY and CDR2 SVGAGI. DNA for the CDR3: TGTGCCAGTAGGGACAGGGGTTACCCCGGGGAGCTGTTTTTT. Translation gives CASRDRGYPGELFF.

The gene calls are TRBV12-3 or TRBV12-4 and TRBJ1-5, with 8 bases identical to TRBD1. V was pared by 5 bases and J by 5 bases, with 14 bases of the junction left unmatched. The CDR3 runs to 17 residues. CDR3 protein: CASSHTGGIAHYQPQHF. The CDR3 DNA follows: TGTGCCAGCAGTCATACAGGGGGAATTGCACATTATCAGCCCCAGCATTTT.

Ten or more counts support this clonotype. DNA for the CDR3: TGCGCCAGCAGCTTGGGGTCGACAGGGTCAATTTCACCCCTCCACTTT. This translates into CASSLGSTGSISPLHF. The chain is built from TRBV5-1 and TRBJ1-6; TRBD1 matches at 7 bases. The CDR3 consists of 16 residues. Germline trimming cut 0 bases from V and 9 bases from J; bases unmatched to any gene: 9. Germline lookup yields CDR1 SGHRS and CDR2 YFSETQ.

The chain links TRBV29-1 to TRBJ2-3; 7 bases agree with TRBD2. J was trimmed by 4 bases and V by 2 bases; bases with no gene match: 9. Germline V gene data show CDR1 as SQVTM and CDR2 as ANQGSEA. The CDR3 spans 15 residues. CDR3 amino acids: CSVESVGGPADTQYF. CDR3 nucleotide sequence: TGCAGCGTTGAATCTGTGGGAGGGCCGGCAGATACGCAGTATTTT.

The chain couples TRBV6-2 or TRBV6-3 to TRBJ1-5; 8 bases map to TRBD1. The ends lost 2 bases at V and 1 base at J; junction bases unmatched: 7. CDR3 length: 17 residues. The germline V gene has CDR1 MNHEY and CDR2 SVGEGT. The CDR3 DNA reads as TGTGCCAGCAGTTACCGGACAGGGTCCGGCAGCAATCAGCCCCAGCATTTT. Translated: CASSYRTGSGSNQPQHF.

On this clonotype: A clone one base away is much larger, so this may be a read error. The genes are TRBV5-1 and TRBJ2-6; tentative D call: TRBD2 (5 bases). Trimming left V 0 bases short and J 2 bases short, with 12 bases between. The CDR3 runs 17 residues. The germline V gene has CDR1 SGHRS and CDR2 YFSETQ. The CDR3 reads CASSLESERAGANVLTF. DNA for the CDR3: TGCGCCAGCAGCTTGGAGTCAGAGAGGGCTGGGGCCAACGTCCTGACTTTC.

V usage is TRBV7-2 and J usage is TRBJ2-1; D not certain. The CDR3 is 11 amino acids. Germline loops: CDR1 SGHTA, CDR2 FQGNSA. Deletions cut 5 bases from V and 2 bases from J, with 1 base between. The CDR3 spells CASSTYNEQFF. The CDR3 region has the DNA TGTGCCAGCAGCACCTACAATGAGCAGTTCTTC.